The 24 T cell receptor beta chains below come from one sample, sequenced in a study of CD8 T cells in ankylosing spondylitis. TCRdb itself ran the 5' RACE reads through MiXCR, one entry per CDR3 protein. The table includes about 360,000 distinct CDR3 sequences, 14% to 15% detected once. Sequenced: blood, either unsorted or a sorted T cell fraction (not recorded which). All receptors derive from a male donor with ankylosing spondylitis or in good health (not recorded which).

This clonotype occurred a few times. This chain links TRBV20-1 with TRBJ1-1; possibly TRBD1 for D (5 bases). CDR3 length: 13 amino acids. The germline V and J ends were trimmed by 6 bases and 3 bases, with 14 bases remaining between them. Germline V gene data show CDR1 as DFQATT and CDR2 as SNEGSKA (reference sequence). Here the CDR3 DNA reads TGCAGTGCCGGCCGGGGCCGGGACACTGAAGCTTTCTTT. Its protein product is CSAGRGRDTEAFF.

This chain uses TRBV5-1 with TRBJ2-5, with TRBD1 matching 8 bases. CDR3 size: 16 residues. The V gene's germline CDR1 is SGHRS and CDR2 YFSETQ. Germline trimming cut 4 bases from V and 5 bases from J; bases unmatched to any gene: 13. CDR3 sequence reads: CASSPSGTGGLETQYF. The CDR3 DNA follows: TGCGCCAGCAGCCCTTCCGGGACAGGTGGATTGGAGACCCAGTACTTC.

This clonotype showed up just a few times. The chain couples TRBV3-1 to TRBJ2-2; D uncertain. Trimming shortened V by 1 base and J by 6 bases, and 6 bases separated the two germline ends. The CDR3 sequence is 13 residues long. Germline CDR1 is LGHDT and CDR2 is YNNKEL (reference sequence). CDR3 coding DNA: TGTGCCAGCAGCCAAGTCGTCGCCGGGGAGCTGTTTTTT. Residues: CASSQVVAGELFF.

A few counts support this clonotype. V is TRBV3-1 and J is TRBJ2-4, with D possibly matching TRBD2 (6 bases). The V end was cut by 4 bases, the J end by 12 bases, with 25 bases between. The CDR3 consists of 16 residues. From germline, CDR1 is LGHDT and CDR2 YNNKEL (reference sequence). CDR3 sequence (DNA): TGTGCCAGCAGCCCAGGCTTCGGAGGGCTAGCAACCGGTCAGTACTTC. It is translated as CASSPGFGGLATGQYF.

The V and J genes are TRBV20-1 and TRBJ2-7; D uncertain. The CDR3 runs 15 residues. Germline V gene sequence: CDR1 DFQATT, CDR2 SNEGSKA (reference sequence). V was shortened by 6 bases and J by 3 bases, with 21 bases between the two germline ends. The chain's CDR3 is CSAVAPRVQIYEQYF. CDR3 DNA sequence: TGCAGTGCCGTAGCCCCTAGGGTACAGATCTACGAGCAGTACTTC.

The genes are TRBV25-1 and TRBJ2-7; no clear D gene. Per germline, CDR1 MGHDK and CDR2 SYGVNS. The CDR3 is 16 amino acids. V was clipped by 2 bases and J by 2 bases, with 16 bases between them. The CDR3 loop is CASSEALGPATYEQYF. Here the CDR3 DNA reads TGTGCCAGCAGTGAAGCGTTAGGCCCCGCAACCTACGAGCAGTACTTC.

The chain has TRBV19 and TRBJ2-5; D not certain. The germline gives CDR1 LNHDA, CDR2 SQIVND (reference sequence). V was pared by 6 bases and J by 5 bases, with 16 bases between. The CDR3 has 14 residues. The CDR3 is CASSPSVLVETQYF. The CDR3 coding sequence is TGTGCCAGTAGCCCTTCCGTCCTTGTGGAGACCCAGTACTTC.

This clonotype appeared a few times. The V call is TRBV11-2, the J call TRBJ1-1, with D possibly being TRBD1 (6 bases). There are 19 residues in the CDR3. Per germline, CDR1 SGHAT and CDR2 FQNNGV. The V end was cut by 0 bases, the J end by 2 bases, with 22 bases between. CDR3 sequence: CASSLDNSPTGNGNTEAFF. CDR3 DNA: TGTGCCAGCAGCTTAGATAATTCTCCCACAGGGAACGGAAACACTGAAGCTTTCTTT.

This clonotype was recorded a few times. The J gene is TRBJ2-7, the V gene TRBV6-6, with 9 positions matching TRBD2. V shed 5 bases and J 7 bases; nucleotides not matched to a gene: 6. CDR1 is MNHNY, CDR2 SVGAGI, per germline (reference sequence). CDR3 length: 13 residues. CDR3 protein: CASSRGGAGEQYF. CDR3 nucleotide sequence: TGTGCCAGCAGTCGCGGGGGGGCGGGGGAGCAGTACTTC.

The chain uses TRBV5-1 and TRBJ1-2, with D uncertain. Per germline, CDR1 SGHRS and CDR2 YFSETQ. Trimming removed 1 base at V and 6 bases at J, with 10 bases between. The CDR3 extends over 13 amino acids. CDR3 in DNA: TGCGCCAGCAGCTTGAGTCACGGTGATGGCTACACCTTC. Its protein product is CASSLSHGDGYTF.

The gene calls are TRBV2 and TRBJ2-1; TRBD2 aligns across 9 bases. Germline CDR1 SNHLY, CDR2 FYNNEI. The CDR3 loop spans 14 amino acids. Unmatched junction bases numbered 11, after V lost 2 bases and J lost 15 bases. The DNA of the CDR3 is TGTGCCAGCAGTGAATTCCAGTCTAGCGGGAATATGTTCTTC. Translating it yields CASSEFQSSGNMFF. Using reference TRBV2 and TRBJ2-1 for the parts outside the CDR3, the full variable domain is EPEVTQTPSHQVTQMGQEVILRCVPISNHLYFYWYRQILGQKVEFLVSFYNNEISEKSEIFDDQFSVERPDGSNFTLKIRSTKLEDSAMYFCASSEFQSSGNMFFGPGTRLTVL.

The chain has TRBV10-3 and TRBJ2-5; the D gene is possibly TRBD1 (5 bases). Trimming cost V 4 bases and J 5 bases, with 8 bases left between them. Per germline, CDR1 ENHRY and CDR2 SYGVKD. The CDR3 has 12 residues. This CDR3 reads CAISAPGETQYF. DNA for the CDR3: TGTGCCATCAGTGCCCCAGGGGAGACCCAGTACTTC.

The J gene is TRBJ2-3, the V gene TRBV9; a weak D match, TRBD2 (6 bases). CDR1 is SGDLS, CDR2 YYNGEE, per germline. Trimming stripped 4 bases from V and 6 bases from J, with 18 bases between. The length of the CDR3 is 15 residues. The CDR3 DNA reads as TGTGCCAGCAGCACTCCGGGACTCCTCTCGGATACGCAGTATTTT. This sequence encodes CASSTPGLLSDTQYF. The full variable domain, rest sourced from reference TRBV9 and TRBJ2-3, is DSGVTQTPKHLITATGQRVTLRCSPRSGDLSVYWYQQSLDQGLQFLIQYYNGEERAKGNILERFSAQQFPDLHSELNLSSLELGDSALYFCASSTPGLLSDTQYFGPGTRLTVL.

This clonotype was seen more than once but under ten times. The chain is built from TRBV5-1 and TRBJ2-1, with D perhaps matching TRBD2 (5 bases). Germline V gene data show CDR1 as SGHRS and CDR2 as YFSETQ. There are 15 residues in the CDR3. Trimming removed 0 bases from V and 0 bases from J, with 7 bases in between. Here the CDR3 DNA reads TGCGCCAGCAGCTTGGAGGACTTCTCCTACAATGAGCAGTTCTTC. It specifies CASSLEDFSYNEQFF.

This clonotype was recorded a few times. This sequence joins TRBV15 and TRBJ2-1, with 9 bases matching TRBD1. After removal of 3 bases from V and 6 bases from J, the junction contained 6 bases not matched to a gene. The CDR3 consists of 15 residues. Germline V CDR1 and CDR2: LNHNV, YYDKDF (reference sequence). The CDR3 DNA is TGTGCCACCAGCAGGGGACAGGGTCTTGGCAATGAGCAGTTCTTC. This sequence encodes CATSRGQGLGNEQFF.

The chain carries TRBV4-2 and TRBJ1-5; TRBD1 aligns across 8 bases. This CDR3 region has 16 residues. V trimming: 2 bases; J trimming: 4 bases; junction bases outside the gene matches: 7. In germline, CDR1 is LGHNA, CDR2 YNFKEQ. The CDR3 region has the DNA TGTGCCAGCAGCCAAATGACTGGACAGGGTAATCAGCCCCAGCATTTT. Protein: CASSQMTGQGNQPQHF.

The chain recombines TRBV3-1 with TRBJ2-2; the match to TRBD1 covers 7 bases. V shed 6 bases and J 7 bases; nucleotides not matched to a gene: 17. CDR3 size: 17 residues. Germline CDR1 LGHDT, CDR2 YNNKEL (reference sequence). In nucleotides, the CDR3 is TGTGCCAGCAGTCCCGTGATGGGACAGTCCCAACACGGGGAGCTGTTTTTT. Translation: CASSPVMGQSQHGELFF.

V usage is TRBV20-1 and J usage is TRBJ2-7; D remains ambiguous. This CDR3 comprises 13 residues. CDR1 and CDR2 (germline): DFQATT, SNEGSKA (reference sequence). Trimming stripped 0 bases from V and 3 bases from J, with 9 bases between. The CDR3 is CSARDLNGYEQYF. The CDR3 DNA reads TGCAGTGCTAGAGATCTAAACGGCTACGAGCAGTACTTC.

The rearrangement uses TRBV19 and TRBJ1-1; 9 nucleotides align to TRBD1. V was pared by 4 bases and J by 6 bases, with 6 bases of the junction left unmatched. Germline CDR1 and CDR2: LNHDA and SQIVND (reference sequence). The CDR3 sequence is 14 residues long. As DNA, the CDR3 is TGTGCCAGTAGTACACAGGGGGCCGGAGCTGAAGCTTTCTTT. Translated, it gives CASSTQGAGAEAFF.

This clonotype has a count of ten or more. The chain is built from TRBV12-3 or TRBV12-4 and TRBJ2-1; 8 positions agree with TRBD2. CDR3 length: 16 amino acids. V lost 6 bases, J lost 8 bases, and 15 bases stayed unmatched. This chain's CDR3 is CASSLDLAGAVDEQFF. CDR3 sequence (DNA): TGTGCCAGCAGCTTGGACCTAGCGGGTGCCGTTGATGAGCAGTTCTTC.

The chain links TRBV3-1 to TRBJ1-2; 11 bases map to TRBD1. CDR1 and CDR2 (germline): LGHDT, YNNKEL (reference sequence). The CDR3 sequence is 15 residues long. V was pared by 4 bases and J by 7 bases, with 8 bases of the junction left unmatched. The CDR3 loop reads CASSPGQGAIGGYTF. The CDR3 nucleotides read TGTGCCAGCAGCCCCGGACAGGGGGCGATTGGTGGCTACACCTTC.

The J gene is TRBJ1-2, the V gene TRBV15, with D hard to call. The CDR3 has 13 residues. V gave up 8 bases and J gave up 4 bases, with 14 bases separating them. Germline V gene data show CDR1 as LNHNV and CDR2 as YYDKDF (reference sequence). CDR3 region: CATSTGPFYGYTF. Here the CDR3 DNA reads TGTGCCACCTCTACCGGGCCGTTCTATGGCTACACCTTC. The full variable domain, in which reference TRBV15 and TRBJ1-2 provide the parts outside the CDR3, is DAMVIQNPRYQVTQFGKPVTLSCSQTLNHNVMYWYQQKSSQAPKLLFHYYDKDFNNEADTPDNFQSRRPNTSFCFLDIRSPGLGDTAMYLCATSTGPFYGYTFGSGTRLTVV.

This clonotype was detected ten times or more. The chain has TRBV29-1 and TRBJ1-2, with 10 nucleotides matching TRBD1. The germline V gene has CDR1 SQVTM and CDR2 ANQGSEA. There are 14 residues in the CDR3. J was trimmed by 5 bases and V by 0 bases; bases with no gene match: 3. CDR3 sequence reads: CSVEEGQGYYGYTF. In nucleotides, the CDR3 is TGCAGCGTTGAAGAGGGACAGGGGTATTATGGCTACACCTTC.

This clonotype was observed many times. The chain employs TRBV18 and TRBJ1-6; D may be TRBD1 (6 bases). Trimming removed 3 bases from V and 5 bases from J, with 8 bases in between. Germline assignment: CDR1 KGHSH and CDR2 LQKENI. The CDR3 sequence is 14 residues long. CDR3 DNA: TGTGCCAGCTCACCCGACAGGAATAATTCACCCCTCCACTTT. Translating it yields CASSPDRNNSPLHF.